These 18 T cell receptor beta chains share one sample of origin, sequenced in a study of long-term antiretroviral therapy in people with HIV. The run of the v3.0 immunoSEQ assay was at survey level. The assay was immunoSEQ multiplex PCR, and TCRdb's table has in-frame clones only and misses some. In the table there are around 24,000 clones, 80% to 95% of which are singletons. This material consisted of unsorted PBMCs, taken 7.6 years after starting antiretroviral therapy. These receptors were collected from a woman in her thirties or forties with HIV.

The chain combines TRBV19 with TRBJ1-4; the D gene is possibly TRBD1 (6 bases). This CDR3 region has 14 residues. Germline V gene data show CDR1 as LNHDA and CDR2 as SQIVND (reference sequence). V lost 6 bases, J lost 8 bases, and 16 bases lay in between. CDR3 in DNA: TGTGCCAGTAGACAAGGGGGTAACGTGGAAAAACTGTTTTTT. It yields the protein CASRQGGNVEKLFF.

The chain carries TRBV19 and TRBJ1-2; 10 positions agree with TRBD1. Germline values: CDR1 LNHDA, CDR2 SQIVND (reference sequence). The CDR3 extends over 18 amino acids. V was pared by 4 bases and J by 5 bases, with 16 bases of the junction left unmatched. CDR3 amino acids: CASSTNLGQGPTLYGYTF. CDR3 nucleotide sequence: TGTGCCAGTAGTACCAACCTGGGACAGGGGCCGACCCTTTATGGCTACACCTTC.

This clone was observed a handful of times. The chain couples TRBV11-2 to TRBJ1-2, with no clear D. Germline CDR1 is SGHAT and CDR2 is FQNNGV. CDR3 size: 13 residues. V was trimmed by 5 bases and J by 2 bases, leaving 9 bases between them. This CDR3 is CASSPDGNYGYTF. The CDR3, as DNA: TGTGCCAGCAGCCCGGACGGGAACTATGGCTACACCTTC.

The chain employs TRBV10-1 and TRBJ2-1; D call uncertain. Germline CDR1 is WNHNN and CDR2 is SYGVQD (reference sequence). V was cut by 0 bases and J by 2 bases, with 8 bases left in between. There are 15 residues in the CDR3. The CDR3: CASSESQPPYNEQFF. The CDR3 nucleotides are TGCGCCAGCAGTGAGTCACAACCTCCCTACAATGAGCAGTTCTTC.

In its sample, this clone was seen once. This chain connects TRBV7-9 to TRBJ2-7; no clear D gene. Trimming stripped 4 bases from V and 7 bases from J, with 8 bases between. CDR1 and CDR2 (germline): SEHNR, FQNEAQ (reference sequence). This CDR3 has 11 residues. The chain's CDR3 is CASSSTEEQYF. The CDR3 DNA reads TGTGCCAGCAGCTCTACGGAAGAGCAGTACTTC.

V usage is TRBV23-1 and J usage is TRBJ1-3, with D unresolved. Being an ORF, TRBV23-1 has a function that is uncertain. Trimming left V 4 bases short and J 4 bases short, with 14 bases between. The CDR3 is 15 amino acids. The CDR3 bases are TGCGCCAGCAGTCCCGTTGGGAGGCACGGAAACACCATATATTTT. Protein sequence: CASSPVGRHGNTIYF.

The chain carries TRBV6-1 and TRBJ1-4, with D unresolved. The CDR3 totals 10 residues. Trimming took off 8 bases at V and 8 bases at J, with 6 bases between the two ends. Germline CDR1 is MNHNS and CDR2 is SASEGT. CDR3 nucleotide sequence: TGTGCCAGCGGGTCAGAAAAACTGTTTTTT. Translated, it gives CASGSEKLFF.

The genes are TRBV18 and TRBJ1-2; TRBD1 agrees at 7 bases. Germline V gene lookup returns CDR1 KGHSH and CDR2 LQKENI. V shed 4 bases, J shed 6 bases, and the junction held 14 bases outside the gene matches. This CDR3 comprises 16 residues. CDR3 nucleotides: TGTGCCAGCTCACTACGTAGAGACAGGGAGCCTCATGGCTACACCTTC. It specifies CASSLRRDREPHGYTF.

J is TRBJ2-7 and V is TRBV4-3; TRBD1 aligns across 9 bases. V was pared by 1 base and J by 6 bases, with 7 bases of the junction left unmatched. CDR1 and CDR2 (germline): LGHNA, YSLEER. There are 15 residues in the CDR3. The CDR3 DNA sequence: TGCGCCAGCAGCCAAGGACAGGGGGATACTAGCGAGCAGTACTTC. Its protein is CASSQGQGDTSEQYF.

CDR3 in DNA: TGTGCCTGGACCGAGGGCACAGGGGGAAACTATGGCTACACCTTC. As protein: CAWTEGTGGNYGYTF. The V gene is TRBV30, the J gene TRBJ1-2; the match to TRBD1 covers 8 bases. There are 15 residues in the CDR3. Germline loops: CDR1 GTSNPN, CDR2 SVGIG (reference sequence). With 4 bases clipped from V and 2 bases from J, the junction kept 9 bases outside the gene matches.

The CDR3 nucleotides are TGTGCCAGCAGCTTAGAAAGGGGGCCCAATCAGCCCCAGCATTTT. It encodes CASSLERGPNQPQHF. This chain joins TRBV7-8 and TRBJ1-5; 7 bases agree with TRBD1. Germline V gene sequence: CDR1 SGHVS, CDR2 FQNEAQ. This CDR3 contains 15 residues. The J segment lost 3 bases and the V segment lost 1 base, leaving 3 bases of the junction unmatched.

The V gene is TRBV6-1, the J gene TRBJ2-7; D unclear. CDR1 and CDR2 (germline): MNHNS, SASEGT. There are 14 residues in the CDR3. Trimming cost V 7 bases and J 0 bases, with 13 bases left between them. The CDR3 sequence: CASIPTRPSYEQYF. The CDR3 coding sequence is TGTGCCAGCATCCCGACTCGGCCCTCCTACGAGCAGTACTTC.

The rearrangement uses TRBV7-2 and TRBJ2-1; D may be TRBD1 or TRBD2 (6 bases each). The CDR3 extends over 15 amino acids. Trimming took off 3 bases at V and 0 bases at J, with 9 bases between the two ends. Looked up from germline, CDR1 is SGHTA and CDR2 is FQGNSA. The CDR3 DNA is TGTGCCAGCAGCTTGGGGGGCGACTCCTACAATGAGCAGTTCTTC. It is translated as CASSLGGDSYNEQFF.

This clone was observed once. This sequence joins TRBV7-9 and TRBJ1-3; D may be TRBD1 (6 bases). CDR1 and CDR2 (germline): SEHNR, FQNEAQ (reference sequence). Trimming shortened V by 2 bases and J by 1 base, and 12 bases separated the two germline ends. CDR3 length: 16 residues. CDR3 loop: CASSLLGGSSGNTIYF. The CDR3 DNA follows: TGTGCCAGCAGCTTACTGGGGGGCTCTTCTGGAAACACCATATATTTT.

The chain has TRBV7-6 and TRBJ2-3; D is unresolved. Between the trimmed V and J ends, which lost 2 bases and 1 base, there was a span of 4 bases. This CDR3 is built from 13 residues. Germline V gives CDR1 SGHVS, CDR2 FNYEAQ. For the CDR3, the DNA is TGTGCCAGCAGCTTACAGGGCACAGATACGCAGTATTTT. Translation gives CASSLQGTDTQYF. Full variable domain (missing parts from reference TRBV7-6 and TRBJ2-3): GAGVSQSPRYKVTKRGQDVALRCDPISGHVSLYWYRQALGQGPEFLTYFNYEAQQDKSGLPNDRFSAERPEGSISTLTIQRTEQRDSAMYRCASSLQGTDTQYFGPGTRLTVL.

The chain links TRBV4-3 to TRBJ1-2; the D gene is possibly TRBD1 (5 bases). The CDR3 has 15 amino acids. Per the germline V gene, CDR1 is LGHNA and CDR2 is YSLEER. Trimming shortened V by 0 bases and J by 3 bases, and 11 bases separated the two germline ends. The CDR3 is CASSQERGVHYGYTF. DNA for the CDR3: TGCGCCAGCAGCCAAGAAAGAGGGGTACACTATGGCTACACCTTC.

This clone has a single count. The CDR3 coding sequence is TGTGCCAGCAGCTTGGGGACAGGGGGTGTGGGCTACACCTTC. It translates to CASSLGTGGVGYTF. The chain joins TRBV7-8 to TRBJ1-2, with TRBD1 matching over 11 bases. V dropped 3 bases and J dropped 8; count of bases not matched to a gene: 5. Germline CDR1 SGHVS, CDR2 FQNEAQ. The CDR3 is 14 amino acids.

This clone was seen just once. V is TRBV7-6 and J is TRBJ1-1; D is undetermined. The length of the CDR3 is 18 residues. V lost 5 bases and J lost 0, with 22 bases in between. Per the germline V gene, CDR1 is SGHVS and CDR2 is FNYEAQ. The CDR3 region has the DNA TGTGCCAGCAGCCCACAACGGGCAGAATCCTTGCTGAACACTGAAGCTTTCTTT. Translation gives CASSPQRAESLLNTEAFF.